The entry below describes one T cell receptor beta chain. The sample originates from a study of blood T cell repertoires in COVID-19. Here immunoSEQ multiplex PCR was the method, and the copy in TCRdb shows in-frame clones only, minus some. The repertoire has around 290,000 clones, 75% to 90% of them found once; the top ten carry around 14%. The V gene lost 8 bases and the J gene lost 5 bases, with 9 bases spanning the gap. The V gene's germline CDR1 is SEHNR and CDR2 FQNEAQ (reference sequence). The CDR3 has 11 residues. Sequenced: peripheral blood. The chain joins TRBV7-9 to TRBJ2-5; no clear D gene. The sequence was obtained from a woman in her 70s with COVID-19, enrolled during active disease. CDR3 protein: CASVSGETQYF. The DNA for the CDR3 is TGTGCCAGCGTCTCCGGGGAGACCCAGTACTTC.